The source of this T cell receptor beta chain is a study of T cell repertoires in cytomegalovirus infection (dated by TCRdb to about 2019). Context from the whole study: Donor HLA type was relevant to the analysis, because carriage of CMV infection together with the matching HLA type was indicated by public TCR beta signatures. General conclusions and limits of the study: In both this cohort and an independent cohort of 352 donors, the cumulative frequency of public TCR beta family members distinguished carriers of CMV infection plus the relevant HLA type. The ex vivo response was dominated by HLA-C-restricted CMV-specific TCR beta clonotypes, which also provided the single most frequent clonotype in two of eight donors.

This clonotype was recorded at least ten times. Its recognized antigen is unknown. No qualities accompany the bases; no much larger clone lies one base away. Sequencing was performed on an Illumina HiSeq 1500. The raw public reads went through TCRdb reprocessing: fastp at Q25, MiXCR clone calling, in-frame beta chains kept. For every CDR3 protein sequence, its rows merge into one entry that carries the most common genes and DNA. The sample records 250,000 to 300,000 distinct CDR3 sequences, around 15% of which are singletons. Of the sample, less than 50% is held by the ten largest clones. Sequencing was done on a sample of CD8+ T cells from PBMCs. The TCR originated in a human donor in good health (CMV status not recorded). Some clones in this sample may be carry-over from other donors' samples.

The CDR3 has the sequence CAINRDSYNEQFF. The nucleotide sequence is TGTGCCATCAACCGGGACAGCTACAATGAGCAGTTCTTC. The receptor chain draws on TRBV10-3 and TRBJ2-1; 7 bases in the middle match TRBD1. The germline V gene encodes CDR1 ENHRY and CDR2 SYGVKD. The CDR3, from cysteine to phenylalanine, totals 13 residues. Only the CDR3 DNA stays, 39 bases, in frame from base 1. Ends trimmed: V by 7 bases, J by 3 bases; bases unmatched to a gene: 3.